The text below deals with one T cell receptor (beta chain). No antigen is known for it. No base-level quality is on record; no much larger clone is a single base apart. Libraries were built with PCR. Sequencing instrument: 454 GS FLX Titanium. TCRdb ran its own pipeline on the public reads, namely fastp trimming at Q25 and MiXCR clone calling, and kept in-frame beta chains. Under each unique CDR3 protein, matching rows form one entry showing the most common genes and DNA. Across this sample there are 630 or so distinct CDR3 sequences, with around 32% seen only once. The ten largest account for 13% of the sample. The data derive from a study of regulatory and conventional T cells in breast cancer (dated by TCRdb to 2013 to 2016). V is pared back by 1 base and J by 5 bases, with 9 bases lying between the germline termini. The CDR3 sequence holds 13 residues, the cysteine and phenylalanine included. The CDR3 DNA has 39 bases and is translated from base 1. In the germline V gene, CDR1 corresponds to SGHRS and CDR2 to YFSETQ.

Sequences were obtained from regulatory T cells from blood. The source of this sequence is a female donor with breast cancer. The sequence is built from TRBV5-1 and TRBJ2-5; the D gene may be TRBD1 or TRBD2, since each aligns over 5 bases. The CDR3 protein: CASSLSGRETQYF. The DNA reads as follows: TGCGCCAGCAGCTTGTCGGGGCGGGAGACCCAGTACTTC.